Following are 15 T cell receptor beta chains from one sample sequenced in a study of CD8+CD57+ T cells in acquired aplastic anemia. Genomic DNA acted as the template from which TCR beta VDJ combination and CDR3 sequence profiling were carried out. TCRdb processed the reads anew with MiXCR; each CDR3 protein has one entry. Of 200,000 or so distinct CDR3 sequences in the sample, roughly 64% are singletons; the top ten hold approximately 44%. Material for sequencing was sorted CD4+, CD8+, or CD8+CD57+ T cells (not recorded which) from PBMCs. These TCRs come from a human donor with severe aplastic anemia or a healthy control (not recorded which).

In this sample, this clonotype turned up a few times. The chain joins TRBV10-3 to TRBJ2-5; 14 nucleotides agree with TRBD2. Trimming took 2 bases from V and 9 from J; bases not matched to a gene: 2. This CDR3 has 14 residues. Germline V gene lookup returns CDR1 ENHRY and CDR2 SYGVKD. DNA of the CDR3: TGTGCCATCAGTGAGCCGGGACTAGCGGGAGCCCAGTACTTC. Translating gives CAISEPGLAGAQYF.

This clonotype was observed a single time. A read error is likely, as this CDR3 ends without the conserved phenylalanine or tryptophan. The genes are TRBV19 and TRBJ1-2, with D uncertain. Germline CDR1 is LNHDA and CDR2 is SQIVND (reference sequence). Between the trimmed V and J ends, which lost 7 bases and 7 bases, there was a span of 16 bases. The CDR3 is made up of 13 amino acids. The CDR3, as DNA: TGTGCCAGTATGGTATGGGGTACCGGTGGCTACACCTCC. Translating it yields CASMVWGTGGYTS.

The V gene is TRBV5-1, the J gene TRBJ2-1, with TRBD2 matching over 10 bases. V gave up 4 bases and J gave up 4 bases; unmatched junction bases: 14. This CDR3 has 18 amino acids. Germline V gene sequence: CDR1 SGHRS, CDR2 YFSETQ. The CDR3: CASSPFAGRTSGYNEQFF. CDR3 in DNA: TGCGCCAGCAGCCCTTTTGCCGGGAGGACTAGCGGATACAATGAGCAGTTCTTC. Full variable domain (remainder filled in from reference TRBV5-1 and TRBJ2-1): KAGVTQTPRYLIKTRGQQVTLSCSPISGHRSVSWYQQTPGQGLQFLFEYFSETQRNKGNFPGRFSGRQFSNSRSEMNVSTLELGDSALYLCASSPFAGRTSGYNEQFFGPGTRLTVL.

In nucleotides, the CDR3 is TGTGCCACCGGACAGACCTACGAGCAGTACTTC. Amino acid sequence: CATGQTYEQYF. V gene TRBV5-5 combines with J gene TRBJ2-7; possible D gene TRBD1, 6 bases. Trimming cost V 9 bases and J 2 bases, with 9 bases left between them. CDR1 is SGHKS, CDR2 YYEKEE, per germline (reference sequence). This CDR3 spans 11 amino acids.

This CDR3 is CSARDSGGTEAFF. CDR3 coding DNA: TGCAGTGCTAGAGATAGTGGGGGAACTGAAGCTTTCTTT. The chain recombines TRBV20-1 with TRBJ1-1; D is perhaps TRBD1 (5 bases). V dropped 0 bases and J dropped 5 bases, with 10 bases sitting between them. From germline, CDR1 is DFQATT and CDR2 SNEGSKA (reference sequence). This CDR3 has 13 residues.

The J gene is TRBJ2-3, the V gene TRBV14, with D unclear. Germline CDR1 reads SGHDN; CDR2 reads FVKESK. This CDR3 is 17 amino acids long. V lost 4 bases to trimming and J lost 0 bases, with 17 bases between them. CDR3 sequence reads: CASSLDWAATSTDTQYF. In DNA, the CDR3 is TGTGCCAGCAGCCTGGATTGGGCAGCCACTAGCACAGATACGCAGTATTTT. Based on the CDR3 plus reference TRBV14 and TRBJ2-3, the full variable domain is EAGVTQFPSHSVIEKGQTVTLRCDPISGHDNLYWYRRVMGKEIKFLLHFVKESKQDESGMPNNRFLAERTGGTYSTLKVQPAELEDSGVYFCASSLDWAATSTDTQYFGPGTRLTVL.

There are many counts of this clonotype. This chain links TRBV28 with TRBJ2-5, with D tentatively TRBD2 (5 bases). V gave up 1 base and J gave up 2 bases, with 14 bases separating them. CDR1 is MDHEN and CDR2 is SYDVKM in the germline V gene. This CDR3 region has 16 residues. CDR3 sequence: CASSLLNSERQETQYF. The CDR3 coding sequence is TGTGCCAGCAGTTTATTAAACTCGGAGCGGCAAGAGACCCAGTACTTC.

The chain carries TRBV2 and TRBJ2-3; 14 nucleotides line up with TRBD2. The ends lost 11 bases at V and 2 bases at J; junction bases unmatched: 6. Germline V lookup: CDR1 SNHLY, CDR2 FYNNEI. This CDR3 comprises 15 residues. In nucleotides, the CDR3 is TGTGCCCGAAGACTAGCGGGGGGGACCACAGATACGCAGTATTTT. It is translated as CARRLAGGTTDTQYF.

This clonotype was seen a single time. The chain carries TRBV16 and TRBJ2-5; 7 bases line up with TRBD2. This CDR3 comprises 14 residues. Germline CDR1 and CDR2: KGHSY and FQNENV. Trimming removed 0 bases from V and 5 bases from J; junction bases left unmatched: 3. CDR3 residues: CASSQSGLRETQYF. The CDR3, as DNA: TGTGCCAGCAGCCAATCGGGACTACGGGAGACCCAGTACTTC. Combining the CDR3 with reference TRBV16 and TRBJ2-5 gives the whole variable domain GEEVAQTPKHLVRGEGQKAKLYCAPIKGHSYVFWYQQVLKNEFKFLISFQNENVFDETGMPKERFSAKCLPNSPCSLEIQATKLEDSAVYFCASSQSGLRETQYFGPGTRLLVL.

The rearrangement uses TRBV4-1 and TRBJ2-7, with TRBD2 as a possible D gene (5 bases). Germline V gene sequence: CDR1 MGHRA, CDR2 YSYEKL. This CDR3 region has 13 residues. V was trimmed by 4 bases and J by 5 bases, leaving 12 bases between them. CDR3 amino acids: CASSLRGSDEQYF. The CDR3 DNA reads as TGCGCCAGCAGCCTGAGAGGTAGCGACGAGCAGTACTTC.

The rearrangement uses TRBV7-9 and TRBJ1-1; 7 nucleotides match TRBD1. CDR1 is SEHNR, CDR2 FQNEAQ, per germline (reference sequence). The CDR3 length is 18 residues. The V segment lost 1 base and the J segment 0 bases; nucleotides outside the gene matches: 11. The CDR3 region has the DNA TGTGCCAGCAGCTTAGAGGCAGGGGGACCCCACATGAACACTGAAGCTTTCTTT. Residues: CASSLEAGGPHMNTEAFF.

This clonotype was seen a few times. The J gene is TRBJ2-1, the V gene TRBV7-6; no reliable D call. V was trimmed by 5 bases and J by 3 bases, leaving 11 bases between them. Germline CDR1 and CDR2: SGHVS and FNYEAQ. This CDR3 spans 14 amino acids. As DNA, the CDR3 is TGTGCCAGCAGCCAATCGGCGAGCTACAATGAGCAGTTCTTC. This codes for CASSQSASYNEQFF.

In its sample, this clonotype was seen a few times. The chain links TRBV19 to TRBJ1-2, with D unclear. V shed 3 bases and J shed 8 bases, with 16 bases lying between them. The CDR3 runs to 14 residues. In germline, CDR1 is LNHDA, CDR2 SQIVND (reference sequence). This CDR3 reads CASSIPISRRGYTF. Written as DNA, the CDR3 is TGTGCCAGTAGTATCCCCATTTCCAGACGCGGCTACACCTTC.

The rearrangement joins TRBV9 to TRBJ1-6, with 7 positions matching TRBD1. The CDR3 consists of 14 residues. Trimming at V came to 4 bases and at J to 9 bases, leaving 7 bases not matched to a gene. Germline V gives CDR1 SGDLS, CDR2 YYNGEE. Here the CDR3 reads CASSSRQGGSPLHF. CDR3 DNA: TGTGCCAGCAGCTCTCGACAGGGCGGTTCACCCCTCCACTTT.

This clonotype was seen once. The chain recombines TRBV10-3 with TRBJ1-6, with a tentative D call TRBD1 (6 bases). V gave up 6 bases and J gave up 1 base, with 16 bases separating them. Looked up from germline, CDR1 is ENHRY and CDR2 is SYGVKD. CDR3 size: 17 residues. CDR3 in amino acids: CAISQNTGTSYNSPLHF. The CDR3 nucleotides read TGTGCCATCAGCCAGAACACAGGGACGTCCTATAATTCACCCCTCCACTTT.